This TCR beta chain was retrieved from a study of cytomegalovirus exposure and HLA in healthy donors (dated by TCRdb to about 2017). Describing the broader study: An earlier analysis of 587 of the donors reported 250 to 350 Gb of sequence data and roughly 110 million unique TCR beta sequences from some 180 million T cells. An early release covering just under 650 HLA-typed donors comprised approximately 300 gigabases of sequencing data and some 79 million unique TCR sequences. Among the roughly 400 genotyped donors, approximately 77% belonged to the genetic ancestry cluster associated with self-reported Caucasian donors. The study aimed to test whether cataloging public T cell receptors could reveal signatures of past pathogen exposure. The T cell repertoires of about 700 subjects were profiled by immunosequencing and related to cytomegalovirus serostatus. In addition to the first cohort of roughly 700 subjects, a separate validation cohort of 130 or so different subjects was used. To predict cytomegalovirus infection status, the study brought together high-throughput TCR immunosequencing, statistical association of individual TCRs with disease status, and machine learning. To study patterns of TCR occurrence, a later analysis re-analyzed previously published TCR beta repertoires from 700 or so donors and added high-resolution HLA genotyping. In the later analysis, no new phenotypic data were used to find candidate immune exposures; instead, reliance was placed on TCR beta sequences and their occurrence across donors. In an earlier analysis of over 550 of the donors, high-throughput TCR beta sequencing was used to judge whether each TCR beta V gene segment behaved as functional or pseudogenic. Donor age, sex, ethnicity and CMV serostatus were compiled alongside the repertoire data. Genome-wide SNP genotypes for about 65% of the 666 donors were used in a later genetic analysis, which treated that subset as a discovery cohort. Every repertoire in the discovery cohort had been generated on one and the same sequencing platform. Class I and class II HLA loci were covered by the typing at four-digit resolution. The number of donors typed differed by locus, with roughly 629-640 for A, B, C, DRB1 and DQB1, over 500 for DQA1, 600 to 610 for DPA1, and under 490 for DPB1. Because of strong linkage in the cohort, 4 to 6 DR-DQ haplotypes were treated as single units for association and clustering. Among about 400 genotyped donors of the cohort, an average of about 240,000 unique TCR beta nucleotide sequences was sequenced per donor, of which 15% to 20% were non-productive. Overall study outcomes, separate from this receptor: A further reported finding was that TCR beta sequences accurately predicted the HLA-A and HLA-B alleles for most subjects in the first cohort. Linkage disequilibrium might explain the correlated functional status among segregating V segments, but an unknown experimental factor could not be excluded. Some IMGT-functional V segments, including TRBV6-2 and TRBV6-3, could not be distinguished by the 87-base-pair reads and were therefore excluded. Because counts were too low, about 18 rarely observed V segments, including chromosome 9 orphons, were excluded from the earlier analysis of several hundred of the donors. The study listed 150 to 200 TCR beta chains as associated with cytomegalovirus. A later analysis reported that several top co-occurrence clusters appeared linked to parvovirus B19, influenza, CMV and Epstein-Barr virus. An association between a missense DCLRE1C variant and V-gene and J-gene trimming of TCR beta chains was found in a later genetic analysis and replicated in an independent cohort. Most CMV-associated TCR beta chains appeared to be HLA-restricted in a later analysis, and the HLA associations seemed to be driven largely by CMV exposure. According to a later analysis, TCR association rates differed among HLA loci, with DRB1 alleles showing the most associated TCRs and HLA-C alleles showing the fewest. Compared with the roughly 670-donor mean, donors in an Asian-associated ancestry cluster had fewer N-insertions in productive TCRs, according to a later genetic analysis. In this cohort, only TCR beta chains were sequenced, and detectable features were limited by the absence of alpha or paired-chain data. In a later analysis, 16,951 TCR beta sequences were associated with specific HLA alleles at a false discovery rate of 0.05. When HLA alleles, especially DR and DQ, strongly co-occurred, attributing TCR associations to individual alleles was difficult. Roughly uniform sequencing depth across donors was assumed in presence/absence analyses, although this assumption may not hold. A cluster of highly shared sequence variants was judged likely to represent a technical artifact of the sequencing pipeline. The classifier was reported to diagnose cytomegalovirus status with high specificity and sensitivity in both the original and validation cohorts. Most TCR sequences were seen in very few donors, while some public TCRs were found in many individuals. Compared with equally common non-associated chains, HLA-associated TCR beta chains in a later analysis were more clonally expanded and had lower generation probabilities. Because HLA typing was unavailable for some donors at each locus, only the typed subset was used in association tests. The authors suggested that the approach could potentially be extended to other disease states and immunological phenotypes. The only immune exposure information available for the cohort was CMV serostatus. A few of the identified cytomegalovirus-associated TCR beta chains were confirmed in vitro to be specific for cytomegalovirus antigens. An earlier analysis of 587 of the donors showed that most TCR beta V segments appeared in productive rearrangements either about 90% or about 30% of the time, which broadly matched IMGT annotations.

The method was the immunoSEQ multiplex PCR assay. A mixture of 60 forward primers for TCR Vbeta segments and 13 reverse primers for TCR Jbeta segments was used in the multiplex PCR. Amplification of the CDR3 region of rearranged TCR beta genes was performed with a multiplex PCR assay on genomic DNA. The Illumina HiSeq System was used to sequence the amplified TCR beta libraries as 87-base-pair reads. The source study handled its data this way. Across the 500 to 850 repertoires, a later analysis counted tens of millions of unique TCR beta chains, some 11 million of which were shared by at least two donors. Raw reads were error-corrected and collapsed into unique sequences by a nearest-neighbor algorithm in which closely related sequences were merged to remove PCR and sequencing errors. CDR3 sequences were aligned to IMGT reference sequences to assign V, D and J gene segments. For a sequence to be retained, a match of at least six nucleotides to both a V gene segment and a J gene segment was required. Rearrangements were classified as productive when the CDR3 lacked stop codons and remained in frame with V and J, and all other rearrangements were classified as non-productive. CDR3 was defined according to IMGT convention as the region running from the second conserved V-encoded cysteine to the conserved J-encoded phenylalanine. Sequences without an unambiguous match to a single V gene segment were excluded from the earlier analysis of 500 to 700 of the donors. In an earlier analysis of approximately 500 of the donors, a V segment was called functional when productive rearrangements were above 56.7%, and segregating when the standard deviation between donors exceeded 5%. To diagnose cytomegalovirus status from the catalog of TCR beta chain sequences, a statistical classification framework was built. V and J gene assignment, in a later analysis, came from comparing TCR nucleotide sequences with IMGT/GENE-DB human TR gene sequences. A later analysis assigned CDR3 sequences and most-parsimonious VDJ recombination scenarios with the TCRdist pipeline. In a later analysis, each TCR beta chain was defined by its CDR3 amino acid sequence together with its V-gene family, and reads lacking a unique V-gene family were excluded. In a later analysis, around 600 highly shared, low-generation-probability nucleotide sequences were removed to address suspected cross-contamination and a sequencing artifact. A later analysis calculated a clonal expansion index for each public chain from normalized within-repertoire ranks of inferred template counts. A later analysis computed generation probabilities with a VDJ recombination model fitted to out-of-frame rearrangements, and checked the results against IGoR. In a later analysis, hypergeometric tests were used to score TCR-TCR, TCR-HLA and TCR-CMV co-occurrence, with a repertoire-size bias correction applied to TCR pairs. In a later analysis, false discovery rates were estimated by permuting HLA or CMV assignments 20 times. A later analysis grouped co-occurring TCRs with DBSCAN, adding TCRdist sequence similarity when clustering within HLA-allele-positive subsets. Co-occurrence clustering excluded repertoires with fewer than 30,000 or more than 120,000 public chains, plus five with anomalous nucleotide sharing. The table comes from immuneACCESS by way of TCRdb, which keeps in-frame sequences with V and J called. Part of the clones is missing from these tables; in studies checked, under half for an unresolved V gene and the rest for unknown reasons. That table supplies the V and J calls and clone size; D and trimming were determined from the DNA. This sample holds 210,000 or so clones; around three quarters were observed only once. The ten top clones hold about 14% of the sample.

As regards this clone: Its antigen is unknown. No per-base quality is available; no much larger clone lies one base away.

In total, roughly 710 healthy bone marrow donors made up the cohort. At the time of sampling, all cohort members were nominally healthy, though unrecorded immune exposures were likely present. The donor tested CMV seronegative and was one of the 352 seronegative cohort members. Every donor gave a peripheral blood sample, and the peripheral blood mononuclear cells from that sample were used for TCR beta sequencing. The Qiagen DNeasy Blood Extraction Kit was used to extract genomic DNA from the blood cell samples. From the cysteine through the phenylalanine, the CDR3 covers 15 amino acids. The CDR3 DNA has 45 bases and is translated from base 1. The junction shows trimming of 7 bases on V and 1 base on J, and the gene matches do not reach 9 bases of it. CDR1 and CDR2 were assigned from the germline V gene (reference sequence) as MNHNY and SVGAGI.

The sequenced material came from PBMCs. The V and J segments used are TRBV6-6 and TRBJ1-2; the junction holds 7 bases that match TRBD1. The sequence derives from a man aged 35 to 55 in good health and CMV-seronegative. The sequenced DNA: TGTGCCAGCATCACCTGGGGGACAGTTAACTATGGCTACACCTTC. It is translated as CASITWGTVNYGYTF.